This T cell receptor beta chain was captured in a study of CD8 T cells in ankylosing spondylitis. General study points: Disease-linked clones, CD8+, were relatively rare in peripheral blood.

This clonotype was seen repeatedly, ten times or more. What it binds is unknown. One entry per CDR3 protein, called by TCRdb with MiXCR from the 5' RACE reads. This table has 150,000 to 200,000 distinct CDR3 sequences, roughly 18% appearing once. CDR1 DFQATT and CDR2 SNEGSKA come from the germline V gene (reference sequence). V was clipped by 3 bases and J by 1 base, with 9 bases between them. CDR3 length equals 13 residues. The chain has TRBV20-1 and TRBJ2-5; D is uncertain. Input material: blood, either unsorted or a sorted T cell fraction (not recorded which). The sequence derives from a male donor between 10 and 30 years old with ankylosing spondylitis or in good health (not recorded which). The CDR3 region is CSASLIVQETQYF. CDR3 nucleotides: TGCAGTGCTAGTCTGATCGTCCAAGAGACCCAGTACTTC.